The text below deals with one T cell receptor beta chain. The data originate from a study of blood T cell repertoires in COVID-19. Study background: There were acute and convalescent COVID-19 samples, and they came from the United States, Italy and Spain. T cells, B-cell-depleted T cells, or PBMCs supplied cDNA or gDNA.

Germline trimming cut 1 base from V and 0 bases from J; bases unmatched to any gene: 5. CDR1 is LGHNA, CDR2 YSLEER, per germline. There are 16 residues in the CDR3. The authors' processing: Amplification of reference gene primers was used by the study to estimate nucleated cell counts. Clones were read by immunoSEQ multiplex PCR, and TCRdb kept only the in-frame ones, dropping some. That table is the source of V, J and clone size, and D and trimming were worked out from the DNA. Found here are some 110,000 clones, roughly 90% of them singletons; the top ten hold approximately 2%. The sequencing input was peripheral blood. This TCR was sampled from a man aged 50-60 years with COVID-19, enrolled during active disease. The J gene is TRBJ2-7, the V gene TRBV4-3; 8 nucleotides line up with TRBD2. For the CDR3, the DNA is TGCGCCAGCAGCCAAGTGCGCGGGAGGAACTCCTACGAGCAGTACTTC. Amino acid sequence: CASSQVRGRNSYEQYF.